This paragraph reports one TCR beta chain. Its antigen is not identified. Germline lookup yields CDR1 DFQATT and CDR2 SNEGSKA (reference sequence). The CDR3 length is 13 residues. This sample was taken from a study of T cells expressing NK-cell markers. The study's findings and limits: Where several donors were concerned, these clonotypes also led the CD3+CD56-NKG2C+ fraction.

TCRdb reprocessed the 5' RACE reads and stores each CDR3 protein as one record, lacking DNA. Its table lists some 340,000 distinct CDR3 sequences. The source of this sequence is a man aged 18 to 69 in good health. The sample was blood T cells: a sorted CD56 or NKG2C T cell subset, CD4+ or CD8+ T cells, or bulk PBMC T cells (not recorded which). This chain uses TRBV20-1 with TRBJ2-7; checking the TCRdb D call of TRBD2 is not possible without DNA. The CDR3 spells CSLPAVGVGEQYF.